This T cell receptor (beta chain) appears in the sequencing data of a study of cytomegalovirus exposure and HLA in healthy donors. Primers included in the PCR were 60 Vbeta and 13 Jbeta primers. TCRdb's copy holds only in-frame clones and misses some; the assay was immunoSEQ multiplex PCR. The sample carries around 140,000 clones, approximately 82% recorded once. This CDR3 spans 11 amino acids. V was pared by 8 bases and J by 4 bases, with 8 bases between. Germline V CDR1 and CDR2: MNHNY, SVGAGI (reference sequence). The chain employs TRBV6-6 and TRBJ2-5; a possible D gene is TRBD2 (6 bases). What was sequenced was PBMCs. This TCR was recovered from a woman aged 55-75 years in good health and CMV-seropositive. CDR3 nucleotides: TGTGCCAGCGGACTAATAGAGACCCAGTACTTC. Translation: CASGLIETQYF.